Listed here are 3 T cell receptor beta chains from one sample, sequenced in a study of blood T cells in healthy people across ages. Together with a sample-barcoded 5' primer, a J-beta primer mix was included in a second PCR lasting about 7 to 11 cycles. TCRdb re-analysed the 5' RACE reads in MiXCR, keeping a single row per CDR3 protein. This sample has about a million distinct CDR3 sequences, with roughly two fifths found just once. Sequencing was performed on blood. All receptors derive from a young man in good health.

This clonotype was seen a handful of times. This chain joins TRBV12-3 or TRBV12-4 and TRBJ2-7; tentatively, D is TRBD1 or TRBD2 (5 bases each). V lost 2 bases and J lost 7, with 18 bases in between. CDR3 length: 15 residues. The CDR3 sequence is CASSLRTRGYNEQYF. The CDR3, as DNA: TGTGCCAGCAGTTTACGGACGAGGGGCTACAATGAGCAGTACTTC.

This clonotype was detected only a few times. The rearrangement uses TRBV7-8 and TRBJ1-5; 9 bases agree with TRBD1. Per germline, CDR1 SGHVS and CDR2 FQNEAQ. Trimming took 6 bases from V and 4 from J; bases not matched to a gene: 10. The CDR3 contains 16 residues. The CDR3 reads CASSYKDRGKNQPQHF. CDR3 coding DNA: TGTGCCAGCAGTTATAAGGACAGGGGCAAAAATCAGCCCCAGCATTTT. Together with reference TRBV7-8 and TRBJ1-5, the CDR3 gives the full variable domain: GAGVSQSPRYKVAKRGQDVALRCDPISGHVSLFWYQQALGQGPEFLTYFQNEAQLDKSGLPSDRFFAERPEGSVSTLKIQRTQQEDSAVYLCASSYKDRGKNQPQHFGDGTRLSIL.

This chain uses TRBV7-2 with TRBJ2-5; possible D gene TRBD1, 5 bases. This CDR3 is 15 amino acids long. Trimming removed 1 base from V and 11 bases from J, with 20 bases in between. CDR1 SGHTA and CDR2 FQGNSA come from the germline V gene. The CDR3 spells CASSLGGYEEGEQYF. CDR3 sequence (DNA): TGTGCCAGCAGCTTAGGGGGCTACGAGGAAGGTGAGCAGTACTTC. Together with reference TRBV7-2 and TRBJ2-5, the CDR3 gives the full variable domain: GAGVSQSPSNKVTEKGKDVELRCDPISGHTALYWYRQSLGQGLEFLIYFQGNSAPDKSGLPSDRFSAERTGGSVSTLTIQRTQQEDSAVYLCASSLGGYEEGEQYFGPGTRLLVL.